This T cell receptor beta chain originates from a study of OX40 agonist ivuxolimab in advanced cancers. Across the study: The patients received agonistic anti-OX40 (CD134) antibody ivuxolimab. Dose-escalation cases comprised hepatocellular carcinoma, melanoma, renal cell or head and neck cancer. Prior anti-PD-1, anti-PD-L1 or anti-CTLA-4 therapy did not bar entry, and about 40% had some. Findings and limits, study-wide: Blood T cells, both CD4+ and CD8+, expanded clonally by week 6 at 0.1 to 3.0 mg/kg.

As to this clone: The antigen is not known.

TCRdb keeps only in-frame clones here, not all; method: immunoSEQ multiplex PCR. The table shows over 80,000 clones, with 70% to 90% occurring only once. The CDR3 runs 16 residues. The germline V gene encodes CDR1 SNHLY and CDR2 FYNNEI. Between the trimmed V and J ends, which lost 7 bases and 3 bases, there was a span of 18 bases. This sample comprised CD4+ or CD8+ T cells sorted from blood, obtained in a trial of the OX40 agonist ivuxolimab. This chain joins TRBV2 and TRBJ2-2; D possibly corresponds to TRBD2 (5 bases). This clonotype originated in an adult with an advanced solid tumor such as melanoma, head and neck, liver or kidney cancer. The CDR3 nucleotides are TGTGCCAGCATCTTGAGGGTCCAGCGTTACACCGGGGAGCTGTTTTTT. Encoded protein: CASILRVQRYTGELFF. The variable domain in full, with the rest retrieved from reference TRBV2 and TRBJ2-2, is EPEVTQTPSHQVTQMGQEVILRCVPISNHLYFYWYRQILGQKVEFLVSFYNNEISEKSEIFDDQFSVERPDGSNFTLKIRSTKLEDSAMYFCASILRVQRYTGELFFGEGSRLTVL.